This record covers a single T cell receptor beta chain. This sample was included in a study of T cell changes during pregnancy in multiple sclerosis. Assay used: immunoSEQ multiplex PCR; TCRdb lists only in-frame clones, some missing. In the table there are some 66,000 clones, around nine tenths of which are singletons. J lost 3 bases, V lost 5 bases, and 9 bases had no gene match. CDR3 length equals 16 residues. Looked up from germline, CDR1 is SEHNR and CDR2 is FQNEAQ (reference sequence). This clonotype was sampled from a female donor with multiple sclerosis, enrolled in a pregnancy study. This specimen consisted of CD8+ T cells from peripheral blood mononuclear cells, obtained before pregnancy. The chain is built from TRBV7-9 and TRBJ2-2, with 7 bases that match TRBD1. The CDR3 coding sequence is TGTGCCAGCAGCGTCCCCCCCAGGGGGTACACCGGGGAGCTGTTTTTT. Its protein is CASSVPPRGYTGELFF.